These T cell receptor beta chains were read from a single sample in a study of CD8 T cells in ankylosing spondylitis. TCRdb reprocessed the 5' RACE reads with MiXCR, giving one entry per CDR3 protein. This table holds approximately 250,000 distinct CDR3 sequences, roughly a quarter found once. Input material: blood, either unsorted or a sorted T cell fraction (not recorded which). Source of these receptors: a male donor with ankylosing spondylitis or in good health (not recorded which). CDR3s include the opening cysteine and the closing phenylalanine or tryptophan. Fields, in order: clone size, J gene, D gene, V gene, CDR3 DNA, CDR3 protein. A D gene is named only where the DNA matches it firmly. Where a row states a size, it is once, few, many or the class of an expanded clone; other rows omit it.

size: few; J: TRBJ2-5; D: NA; V: TRBV20-1; DNA: TGCAGTGCTTTTCCCTCCCCAGTGGAGACCCAGTACTTC; CDR3: CSAFPSPVETQYF
size: NA; J: TRBJ2-3; D: NA; V: TRBV2; DNA: TGTGCCAGCAGGGGGATCGGAAGGAGCACAGATACGCAGTATTTT; CDR3: CASRGIGRSTDTQYF
size: few; J: TRBJ1-5; D: NA; V: TRBV5-5; DNA: TGTGCCAGCAGCTTCGATTCCTCTCAGCCCCAGCATTTT; CDR3: CASSFDSSQPQHF
size: NA; J: TRBJ2-5; D: TRBD2; V: TRBV20-1; DNA: TGCAGTGCCCCTAGCGGGGCGGGGGAGACCCAGTACTTC; CDR3: CSAPSGAGETQYF
size: NA; J: TRBJ2-5; D: TRBD1; V: TRBV12-3/TRBV12-4; DNA: TGTGTCAGCAGTTTAGCTAGGGGACAGGGACAAGAGACCCAGTACTTC; CDR3: CVSSLARGQGQETQYF
size: many; J: TRBJ2-4; D: NA; V: TRBV20-1; DNA: TGCAGTGCAGGAGATAACAAAAACATTCAGTACTTC; CDR3: CSAGDNKNIQYF
size: NA; J: TRBJ2-7; D: NA; V: TRBV12-3/TRBV12-4; DNA: TGTGCCAGCAGTTTAGGGGGGAGGAACGAGCAGTACTTC; CDR3: CASSLGGRNEQYF
size: few; J: TRBJ1-3; D: NA; V: TRBV20-1; DNA: TGCAGTGCTAGAGTGGTGGGCTCTGGAAACACCATATATTTT; CDR3: CSARVVGSGNTIYF
size: many; J: TRBJ2-7; D: NA; V: TRBV6-6; DNA: TGTGCCAGCAGTACGGGATACGAGCAGTACTTC; CDR3: CASSTGYEQYF
size: NA; J: TRBJ1-2; D: NA; V: TRBV20-1; DNA: TGCAGTGCTAGAGATCATGGGACCTTGCTTCGCTACACCTTC; CDR3: CSARDHGTLLRYTF
size: NA; J: TRBJ2-5; D: NA; V: TRBV27; DNA: TGTGCCAGCAGGCCTTGGGGTTTGGGTGGTGAGACCCAGTACTTC; CDR3: CASRPWGLGGETQYF
size: few; J: TRBJ2-5; D: NA; V: TRBV29-1; DNA: TGCAGCGTTGAACGGCTAGTCGGTGAGACCCAGTACTTC; CDR3: CSVERLVGETQYF
size: few; J: TRBJ2-7; D: NA; V: TRBV4-1; DNA: TGCGCCAGCAGCCAAATCTCCTACGAGCAGTACTTC; CDR3: CASSQISYEQYF
size: many; J: TRBJ2-1; D: TRBD2; V: TRBV12-3/TRBV12-4; DNA: TGTGCCAGCAGTTTCCGCGGGGGGTTGAATGAGCAGTTCTTC; CDR3: CASSFRGGLNEQFF
size: many; J: TRBJ1-2; D: NA; V: TRBV10-3; DNA: TGTGCCATCAGTGGGGAAGGGAGGGATGGCTACACCTTC; CDR3: CAISGEGRDGYTF
size: few; J: TRBJ2-7; D: TRBD1; V: TRBV20-1; DNA: TGCAGTGCTACCGAGAGGGGAAGACAGGGGCCAACCTACGAGCAGTACTTC; CDR3: CSATERGRQGPTYEQYF
size: few; J: TRBJ2-1; D: TRBD1; V: TRBV20-1; DNA: TGCAGTGGAATCAACAGGGGATCCTACAATGAGCAGTTCTTC; CDR3: CSGINRGSYNEQFF
size: NA; J: TRBJ2-3; D: NA; V: TRBV24-1; DNA: TGTGCCACCAGTGACCCCGGAGGGGACCGCACAGATACGCAGTATTTT; CDR3: CATSDPGGDRTDTQYF
size: NA; J: TRBJ2-1; D: NA; V: TRBV12-3/TRBV12-4; DNA: TGTGCCAGCAGCCCATACGTGGGCCTCCAGTTCTTC; CDR3: CASSPYVGLQFF
size: few; J: TRBJ2-3; D: TRBD2; V: TRBV20-1; DNA: TGCAGTGCTAGGGGGGGGAACACAGATACGCAGTATTTT; CDR3: CSARGGNTDTQYF
size: many; J: TRBJ2-7; D: NA; V: TRBV20-1; DNA: TGCAGTGCTAGAGCTCCGGTTCGTGGCGAGCAGTACTTC; CDR3: CSARAPVRGEQYF
size: few; J: TRBJ2-2; D: TRBD2; V: TRBV12-3/TRBV12-4; DNA: TGTGCCAGCAGCATAAGGCTAGCGGGGGGTGGCGGGGAGCTGTTTTTT; CDR3: CASSIRLAGGGGELFF
size: NA; J: TRBJ1-5; D: NA; V: TRBV20-1; DNA: TGCAGTGCTCGGGACATCAATAGCAATCAGCCCCAGCATTTT; CDR3: CSARDINSNQPQHF
size: few; J: TRBJ2-1; D: NA; V: TRBV7-2; DNA: TGTGCCAGCAGCCCAGTCTCCTACAATGAGCAGTTCTTC; CDR3: CASSPVSYNEQFF
size: NA; J: TRBJ2-7; D: NA; V: TRBV29-1; DNA: TGCAGCGTTAAGGGCGGACCCTCCTACGAGCAGTACTTC; CDR3: CSVKGGPSYEQYF
size: many; J: TRBJ1-2; D: TRBD1; V: TRBV29-1; DNA: TGCAGCGTTGAAGGGACAGGCAACTATGGCTACACCTTC; CDR3: CSVEGTGNYGYTF
size: many; J: TRBJ2-7; D: TRBD2; V: TRBV3-1; DNA: TGTGCCAGCAGCCAGGGACTAGCGGGGGGCTACTACGAGCAGTACTTC; CDR3: CASSQGLAGGYYEQYF
size: NA; J: TRBJ1-1; D: NA; V: TRBV12-3/TRBV12-4; DNA: TGTGCCAGCAGTCAAAGGCGGGGGCGCGGTGAAGCTTTCTTT; CDR3: CASSQRRGRGEAFF
size: NA; J: TRBJ2-1; D: TRBD2; V: TRBV4-1; DNA: TGCGCCAGCAGCCAGAGGAGGACCGGGACTAGGGTAAATGAGCAGTTCTTC; CDR3: CASSQRRTGTRVNEQFF
size: many; J: TRBJ1-1; D: TRBD1; V: TRBV29-1; DNA: TGCAGCGAGGACAGGGATGCTGAAGCTTTCTTT; CDR3: CSEDRDAEAFF
size: NA; J: TRBJ1-4; D: NA; V: TRBV19; DNA: TGTGCCAGTAGCCCAAACAGGGCTGACAATGAAAAACTGTTTTTT; CDR3: CASSPNRADNEKLFF
size: NA; J: TRBJ1-5; D: NA; V: TRBV20-1; DNA: TGCAGTGCTAGAGATGAGAAGGGAACGCTAAATCAGCCCCAGCATTTT; CDR3: CSARDEKGTLNQPQHF
size: many; J: TRBJ2-1; D: TRBD2; V: TRBV3-1; DNA: TGTGCCAGCAGCGAACTAGCGGAGATTGAGCAGTTCTTC; CDR3: CASSELAEIEQFF
size: NA; J: TRBJ2-5; D: TRBD1; V: TRBV20-1; DNA: TGCAGTGCTAGGAACGCAGGGGGTAGCCAAGAGACCCAGTACTTC; CDR3: CSARNAGGSQETQYF
size: NA; J: TRBJ2-6; D: NA; V: TRBV20-1; DNA: TGCAGTGCTGCAGACTCTGGGGCCAACGTCCTGACTTTC; CDR3: CSAADSGANVLTF
size: many; J: TRBJ2-7; D: TRBD2; V: TRBV20-1; DNA: TGCAGTGCTACTACGGGGGGGTATGACGAGCAGTACTTC; CDR3: CSATTGGYDEQYF
size: many; J: TRBJ2-3; D: NA; V: TRBV29-1; DNA: TGCAGCGTAGCCCCCGTGGGCCCGTGGGATACGCAGTATTTT; CDR3: CSVAPVGPWDTQYF
size: few; J: TRBJ2-3; D: NA; V: TRBV6-2/TRBV6-3; DNA: TGTGCCAGCAGCCCCGGGTCCGCCACAGATACGCAGTATTTT; CDR3: CASSPGSATDTQYF
size: NA; J: TRBJ2-3; D: TRBD2; V: TRBV20-1; DNA: TGCAGTGCGGGGAGCGGGGGGAGCTCTAGCACAGATACGCAGTATTTT; CDR3: CSAGSGGSSSTDTQYF